This T cell receptor beta chain was found in a study of shared clonotypes between healthy human individuals. Study findings and constraints: Memory subsets had estimated richness that was generally smaller than that of naive subsets.

Selected positively for CCR7 and CD45RO-negative, naive CD8 cells excluded terminally differentiated effector memory CD45RA+ cells. The assay was immunoSEQ multiplex PCR, and TCRdb's table has in-frame clones only and misses some. The sample lists about 580,000 clones; 95% to 98% were seen once. Trimming took 3 bases from V and 8 from J; bases not matched to a gene: 8. This CDR3 has 17 residues. Germline assignment: CDR1 SGHTA and CDR2 FQGTGA. This clone was picked up one time. Antigen specificity is unknown. The TCR sequence derives from a man younger than 45 in good health. Sequenced: naive CD8+ T cells sorted from blood. V is TRBV7-3 and J is TRBJ2-1, with TRBD2 matching over 15 bases. In DNA, the CDR3 is TGTGCCAGCAGCTTCGGACTAGCGGGAGGGCCTTGGGATGAGCAGTTCTTC. It is translated as CASSFGLAGGPWDEQFF.